This TCR beta chain was observed in a study of T cell responses to AZD1222 COVID-19 vaccine. Study-level results: Without day 14 samples, only post-peak T cell repertoires were studied. Per reports, nearly half of all spike-specific TCRs target regions that are unmutated in variants.

Germline assignment: CDR1 PRHDT and CDR2 FYEKMQ (reference sequence). The CDR3 is made up of 12 amino acids. The V end lost 5 bases, the J end lost 5 bases, and 9 bases lay between the germline ends. The assay was immunoSEQ multiplex PCR, and TCRdb's table has in-frame clones only and misses some. Counted here are fewer than 85,000 clones, about 88% occurring once; the ten biggest clones make up 9.3%. On this clone: Its antigen remains unidentified.

The TCR sequence derives from an adult who received the AZD1222 COVID-19 vaccine. The sequencing here drew on peripheral blood, taken 28 days after the second AZD1222 dose. This chain joins TRBV13 and TRBJ1-1; D is undetermined. CDR3 residues: CASSPGGTEAFF. DNA of the CDR3: TGTGCCAGCAGCCCTGGCGGGACTGAAGCTTTCTTT. The entire variable domain, with the rest obtained from reference TRBV13 and TRBJ1-1, is as follows: AAGVIQSPRHLIKEKRETATLKCYPIPRHDTVYWYQQGPGQDPQFLISFYEKMQSDKGSIPDRFSAQQFSDYHSELNMSSLELGDSALYFCASSPGGTEAFFGQGTRLTVV.